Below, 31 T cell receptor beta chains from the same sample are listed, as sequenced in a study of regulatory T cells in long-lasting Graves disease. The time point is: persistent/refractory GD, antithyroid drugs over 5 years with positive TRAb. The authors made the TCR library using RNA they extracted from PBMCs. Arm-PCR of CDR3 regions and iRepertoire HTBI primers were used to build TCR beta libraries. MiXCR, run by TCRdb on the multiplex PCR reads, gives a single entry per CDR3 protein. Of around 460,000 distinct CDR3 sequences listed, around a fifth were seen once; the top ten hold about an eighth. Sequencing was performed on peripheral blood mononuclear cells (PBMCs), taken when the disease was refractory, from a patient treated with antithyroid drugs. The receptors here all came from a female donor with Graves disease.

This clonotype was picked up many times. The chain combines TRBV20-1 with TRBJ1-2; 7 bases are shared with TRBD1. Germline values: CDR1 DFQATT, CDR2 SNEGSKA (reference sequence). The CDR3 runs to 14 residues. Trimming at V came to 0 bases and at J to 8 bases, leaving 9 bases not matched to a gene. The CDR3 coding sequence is TGCAGTGCTAGAGAGGCTAGAGGGGGCTACGGCTACACCTTC. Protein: CSAREARGGYGYTF.

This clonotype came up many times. The CDR3, as DNA: TGTGCCAGCTATTTCCCGGGGGGGCCTAATGAAAAACTGTTTTTT. Translation gives CASYFPGGPNEKLFF. The V call is TRBV2, the J call TRBJ1-4; D may be TRBD1 (6 bases). With 8 bases removed from V and 3 bases from J, the gap between germline ends came to 16 bases. CDR3 size: 15 residues. In germline, CDR1 is SNHLY, CDR2 FYNNEI. The entire variable domain, with the rest obtained from reference TRBV2 and TRBJ1-4, is as follows: EPEVTQTPSHQVTQMGQEVILRCVPISNHLYFYWYRQILGQKVEFLVSFYNNEISEKSEIFDDQFSVERPDGSNFTLKIRSTKLEDSAMYFCASYFPGGPNEKLFFGSGTQLSVL.

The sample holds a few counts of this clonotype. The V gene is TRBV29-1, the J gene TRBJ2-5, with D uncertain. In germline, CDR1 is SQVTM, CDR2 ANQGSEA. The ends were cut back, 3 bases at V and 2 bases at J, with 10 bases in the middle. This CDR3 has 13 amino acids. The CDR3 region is CSVEPQVQETQYF. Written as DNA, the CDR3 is TGCAGCGTTGAGCCGCAAGTTCAAGAGACCCAGTACTTC.

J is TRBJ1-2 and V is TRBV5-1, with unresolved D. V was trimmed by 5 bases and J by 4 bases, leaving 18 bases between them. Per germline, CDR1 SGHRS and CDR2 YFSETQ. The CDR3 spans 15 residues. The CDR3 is CASRTSGSHLYGYTF. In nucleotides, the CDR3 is TGCGCCAGCAGAACGAGCGGGTCCCATCTCTATGGCTACACCTTC.

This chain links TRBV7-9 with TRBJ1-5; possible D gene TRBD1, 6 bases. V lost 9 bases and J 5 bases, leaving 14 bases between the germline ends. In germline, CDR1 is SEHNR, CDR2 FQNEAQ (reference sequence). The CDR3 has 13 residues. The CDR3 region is CASHTGIDQPQHF. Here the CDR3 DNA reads TGTGCCAGTCATACAGGGATAGATCAGCCCCAGCATTTT.

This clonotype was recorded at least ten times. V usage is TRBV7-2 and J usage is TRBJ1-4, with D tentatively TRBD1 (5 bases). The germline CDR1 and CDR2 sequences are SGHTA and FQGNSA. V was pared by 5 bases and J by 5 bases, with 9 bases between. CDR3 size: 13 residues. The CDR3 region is CASSATVNEKLFF. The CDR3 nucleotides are TGTGCCAGCAGCGCGACAGTAAATGAAAAACTGTTTTTT.

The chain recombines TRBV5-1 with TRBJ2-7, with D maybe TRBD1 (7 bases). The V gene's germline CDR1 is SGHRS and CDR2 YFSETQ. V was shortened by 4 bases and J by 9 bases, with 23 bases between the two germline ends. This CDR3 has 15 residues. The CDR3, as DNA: TGCGCCAGCAGCCCGCGGGACAGCCCCCCCTTTAGGCAGTACTTC. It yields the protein CASSPRDSPPFRQYF.

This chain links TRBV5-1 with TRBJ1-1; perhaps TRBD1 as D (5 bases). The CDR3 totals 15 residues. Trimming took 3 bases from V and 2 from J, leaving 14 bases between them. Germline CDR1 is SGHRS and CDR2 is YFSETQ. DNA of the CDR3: TGCGCCAGCAGCTGGACGGGGGGGGTTAACACTGAAGCTTTCTTT. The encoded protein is CASSWTGGVNTEAFF.

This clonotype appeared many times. For the CDR3, the DNA is TGTGCCAGCAGTTACTCGAGTTGGCGGACCGCGAACACCGGGGAGCTGTTTTTT. It translates to CASSYSSWRTANTGELFF. This sequence joins TRBV6-5 and TRBJ2-2, with D hard to call. The CDR3 is made up of 18 amino acids. In germline, CDR1 is MNHEY, CDR2 SVGAGI. V lost 0 bases, J lost 0 bases, and 14 bases lay in between.

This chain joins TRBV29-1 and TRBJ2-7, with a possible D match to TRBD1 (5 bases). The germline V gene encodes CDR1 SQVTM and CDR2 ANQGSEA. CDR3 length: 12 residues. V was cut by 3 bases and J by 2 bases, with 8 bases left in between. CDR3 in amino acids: CSVERQPYEQYF. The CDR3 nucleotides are TGCAGCGTTGAGAGACAGCCCTACGAGCAGTACTTC.

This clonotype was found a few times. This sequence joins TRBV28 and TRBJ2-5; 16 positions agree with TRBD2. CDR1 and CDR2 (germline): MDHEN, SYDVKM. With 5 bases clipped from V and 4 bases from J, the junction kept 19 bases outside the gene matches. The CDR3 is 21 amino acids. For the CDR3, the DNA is TGTGCCAGCAGTAAAGGGATCGCTGCCGGGACTAGCGGGAGGGTTAGAGAGACCCAGTACTTC. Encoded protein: CASSKGIAAGTSGRVRETQYF.

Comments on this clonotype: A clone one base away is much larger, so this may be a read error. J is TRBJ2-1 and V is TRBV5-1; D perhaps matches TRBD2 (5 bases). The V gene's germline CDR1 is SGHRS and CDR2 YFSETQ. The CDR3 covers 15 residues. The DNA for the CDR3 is TGTGCCAGCAGCTTAGTCGGGATCTCCTACAATGAGCAGTTCTTC. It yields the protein CASSLVGISYNEQFF.

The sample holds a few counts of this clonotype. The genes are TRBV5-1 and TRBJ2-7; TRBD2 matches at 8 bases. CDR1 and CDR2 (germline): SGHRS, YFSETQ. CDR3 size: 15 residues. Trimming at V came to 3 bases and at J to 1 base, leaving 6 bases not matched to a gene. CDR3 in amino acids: CASSSAGGPSYEQYF. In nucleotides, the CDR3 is TGCGCCAGCAGCTCGGCGGGAGGCCCTTCCTACGAGCAGTACTTC.

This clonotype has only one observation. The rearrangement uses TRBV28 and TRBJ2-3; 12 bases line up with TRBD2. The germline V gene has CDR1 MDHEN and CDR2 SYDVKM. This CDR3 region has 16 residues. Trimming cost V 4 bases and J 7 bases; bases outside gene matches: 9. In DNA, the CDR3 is TGTGCCAGCAGTTCCACTACGACTAGCGGGAGATATACGCAGTATTTT. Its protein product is CASSSTTTSGRYTQYF.

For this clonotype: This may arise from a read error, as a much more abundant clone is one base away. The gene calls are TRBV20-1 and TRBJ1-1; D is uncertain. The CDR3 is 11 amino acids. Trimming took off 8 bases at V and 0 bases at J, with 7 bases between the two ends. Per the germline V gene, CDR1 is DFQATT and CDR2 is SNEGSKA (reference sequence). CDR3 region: CSTPLNTEAFF. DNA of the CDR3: TGCAGTACCCCCTTGAACACTGAAGCTTTCTTT.

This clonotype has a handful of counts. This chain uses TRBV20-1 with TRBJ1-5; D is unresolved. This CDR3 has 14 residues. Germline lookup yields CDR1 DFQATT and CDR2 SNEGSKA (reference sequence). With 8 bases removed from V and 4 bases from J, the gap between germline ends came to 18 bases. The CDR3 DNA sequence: TGCAGTACCCGACGTTGGGGTGGGAATCAGCCCCAGCATTTT. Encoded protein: CSTRRWGGNQPQHF.

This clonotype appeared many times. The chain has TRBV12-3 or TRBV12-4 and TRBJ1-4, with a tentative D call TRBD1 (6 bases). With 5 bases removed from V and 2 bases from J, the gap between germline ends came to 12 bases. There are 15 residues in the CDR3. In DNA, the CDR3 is TGTGCCAGCAGTGAACAGGGTCCGACTAATGAAAAACTGTTTTTT. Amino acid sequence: CASSEQGPTNEKLFF.

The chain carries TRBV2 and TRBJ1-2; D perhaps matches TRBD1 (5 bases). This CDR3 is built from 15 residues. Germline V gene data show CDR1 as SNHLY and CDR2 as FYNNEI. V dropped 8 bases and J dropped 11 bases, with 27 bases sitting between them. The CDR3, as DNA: TGTGCCAGCTCTTCAAGCGGGGGACCTCTCCGGGGGTACACCTTC. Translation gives CASSSSGGPLRGYTF.

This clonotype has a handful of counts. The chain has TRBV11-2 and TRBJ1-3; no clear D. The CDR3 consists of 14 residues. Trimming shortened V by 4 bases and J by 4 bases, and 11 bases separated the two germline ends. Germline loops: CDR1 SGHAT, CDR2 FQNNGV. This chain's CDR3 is CASSSATGGNTIYF. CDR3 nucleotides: TGTGCCAGCAGCTCGGCTACGGGCGGAAACACCATATATTTT.

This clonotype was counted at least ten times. The CDR3 here is CASSQAQEAFF. CDR3 nucleotide sequence: TGCGCCAGCAGCCAAGCCCAAGAAGCTTTCTTT. This chain links TRBV4-1 with TRBJ1-1; D is undetermined. The germline V gene has CDR1 MGHRA and CDR2 YSYEKL. Trimming took off 1 base at V and 8 bases at J, with 5 bases between the two ends. CDR3 length equals 11 residues.

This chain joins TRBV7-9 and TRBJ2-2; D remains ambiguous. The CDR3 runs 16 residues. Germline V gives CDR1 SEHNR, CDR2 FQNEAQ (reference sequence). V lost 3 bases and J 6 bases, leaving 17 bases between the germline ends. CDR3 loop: CASSFPKPKVPGELFF. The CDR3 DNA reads TGTGCCAGCAGCTTTCCCAAACCCAAGGTTCCCGGGGAGCTGTTTTTT.

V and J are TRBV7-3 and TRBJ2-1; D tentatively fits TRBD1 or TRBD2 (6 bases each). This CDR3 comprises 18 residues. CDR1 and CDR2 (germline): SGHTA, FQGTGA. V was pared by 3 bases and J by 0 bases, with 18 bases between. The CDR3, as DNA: TGTGCCAGCAGCTTCCAAGGGGGGCCTCCGAGCTCCTACAATGAGCAGTTCTTC. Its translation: CASSFQGGPPSSYNEQFF.

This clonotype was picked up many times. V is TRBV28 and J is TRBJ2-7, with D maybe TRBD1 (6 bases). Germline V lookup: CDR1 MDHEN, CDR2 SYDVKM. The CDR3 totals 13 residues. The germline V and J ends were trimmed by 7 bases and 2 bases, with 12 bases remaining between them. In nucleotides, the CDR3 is TGTGCCAGCACCGGGACACTTCCCTACGAGCAGTACTTC. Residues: CASTGTLPYEQYF.

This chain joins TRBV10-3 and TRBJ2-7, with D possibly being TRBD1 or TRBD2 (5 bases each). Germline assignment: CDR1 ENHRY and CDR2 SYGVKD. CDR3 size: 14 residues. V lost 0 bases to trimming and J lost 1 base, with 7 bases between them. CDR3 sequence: CAISESWGSYEQYF. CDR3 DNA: TGTGCCATCAGTGAGTCGTGGGGGTCCTACGAGCAGTACTTC.

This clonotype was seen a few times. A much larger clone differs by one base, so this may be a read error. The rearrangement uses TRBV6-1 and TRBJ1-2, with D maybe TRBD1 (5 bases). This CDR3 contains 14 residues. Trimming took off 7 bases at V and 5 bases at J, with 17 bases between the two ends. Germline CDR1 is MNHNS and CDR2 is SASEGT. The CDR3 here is CASISGAGRYGYTF. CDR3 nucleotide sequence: TGTGCCAGCATCTCCGGGGCAGGGCGATATGGCTACACCTTC.

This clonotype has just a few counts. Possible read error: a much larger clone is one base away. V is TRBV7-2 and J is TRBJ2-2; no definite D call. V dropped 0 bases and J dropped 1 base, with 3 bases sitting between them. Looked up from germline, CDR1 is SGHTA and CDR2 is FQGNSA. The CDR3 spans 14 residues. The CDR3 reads CASSLAWNTGELFF. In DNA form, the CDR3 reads TGTGCCAGCAGCTTAGCGTGGAACACCGGGGAGCTGTTTTTT.

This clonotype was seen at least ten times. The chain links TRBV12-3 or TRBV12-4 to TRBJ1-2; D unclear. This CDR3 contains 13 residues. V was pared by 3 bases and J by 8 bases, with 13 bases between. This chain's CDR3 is CASSFDGRLGYTF. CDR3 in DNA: TGTGCCAGCAGTTTTGACGGACGGTTGGGCTACACCTTC.

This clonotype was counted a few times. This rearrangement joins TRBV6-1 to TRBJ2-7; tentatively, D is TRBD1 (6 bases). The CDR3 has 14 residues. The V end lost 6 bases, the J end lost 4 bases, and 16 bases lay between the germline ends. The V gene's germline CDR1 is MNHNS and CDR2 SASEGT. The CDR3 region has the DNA TGTGCCAGCAGCCTAAACAGGGCGCCATACGAGCAGTACTTC. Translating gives CASSLNRAPYEQYF.

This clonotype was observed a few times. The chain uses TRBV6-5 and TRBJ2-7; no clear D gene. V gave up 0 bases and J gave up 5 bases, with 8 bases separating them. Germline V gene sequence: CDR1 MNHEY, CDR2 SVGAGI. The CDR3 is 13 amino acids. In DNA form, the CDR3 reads TGTGCCAGCAGTTACTCCACCGATGACGAGCAGTACTTC. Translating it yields CASSYSTDDEQYF.

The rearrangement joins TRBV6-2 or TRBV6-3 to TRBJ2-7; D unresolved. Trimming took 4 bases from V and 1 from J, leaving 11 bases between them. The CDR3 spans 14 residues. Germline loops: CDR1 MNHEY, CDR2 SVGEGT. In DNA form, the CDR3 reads TGTGCCAGCAGTTTCTACGGGCCTTCCTACGAGCAGTACTTC. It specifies CASSFYGPSYEQYF.

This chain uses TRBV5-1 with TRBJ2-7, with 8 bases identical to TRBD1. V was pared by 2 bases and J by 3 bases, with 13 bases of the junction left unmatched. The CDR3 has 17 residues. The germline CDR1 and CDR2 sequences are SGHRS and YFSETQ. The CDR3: CASSLTPDGQGFYEQYF. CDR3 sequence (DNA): TGCGCCAGCAGCTTAACACCAGACGGACAGGGATTCTACGAGCAGTACTTC.